The clone carrying this T cell receptor (beta chain) came up many times. The source of the sample is a study of T-cell reconstitution after alpha-beta-depleted transplantation in children. Per germline, CDR1 LNHDA and CDR2 SQIVND (reference sequence). The CDR3 is 15 amino acids. V shed 5 bases and J 2 bases; nucleotides not matched to a gene: 5. Using unique molecular identifiers, the investigators prepared the TCRbeta library. TCRdb redid the calling of the PCR reads with MiXCR, one entry per CDR3 protein. The data show about 91,000 distinct CDR3 sequences, roughly 8.4% seen once. Sequences were derived from PBMCs from the stem cell graft donor, sampled from the stem cell graft. This sequence originates from a human donor who donated a stem cell graft to a child with congenital amegakaryocytic thrombocytopenia. The chain employs TRBV19 and TRBJ2-3; 9 bases fit TRBD2. In DNA form, the CDR3 reads TGTGCCAGTAGTGCCCCTAGCGGGGACACAGATACGCAGTATTTT. This translates into CASSAPSGDTDTQYF.